This passage covers 24 T cell receptor beta chains from one sample sequenced in a study of T cell repertoires in cytomegalovirus infection. TCRdb analysed the reads with MiXCR anew, one entry per CDR3 protein. The top ten clones hold roughly 10% of a sample with about 490,000 distinct CDR3 sequences, around 11% of them seen once. The sample comprised PBMCs. These TCRs come from a human donor in good health (CMV status not recorded). Some clones in this sample may be carry-over from other donors' samples.

The V and J genes are TRBV28 and TRBJ2-1; D might be TRBD2 (6 bases). Germline lookup yields CDR1 MDHEN and CDR2 SYDVKM. V lost 5 bases, J lost 3 bases, and 20 bases lay in between. The CDR3 has 17 amino acids. The CDR3 region is CASSTPLASRFYNEQFF. Here the CDR3 DNA reads TGTGCCAGCAGTACACCTCTAGCGTCCCGCTTCTACAATGAGCAGTTCTTC.

Worth noting for this clonotype: This clone may be a read error of a much larger clone one base away. This CDR3 is missing its conserved last phenylalanine or tryptophan, likely due to a read error. CDR3 in amino acids: CASSPRTSGSGDEQFC. Written as DNA, the CDR3 is TGTGCCAGCAGTCCTCGGACTAGCGGGAGTGGGGATGAGCAGTTCTGC. The chain recombines TRBV6-4 with TRBJ2-1, with 13 positions matching TRBD2. CDR1 is MRHNA, CDR2 SNTAGT, per germline. V was clipped by 5 bases and J by 8 bases; unmatched bases: 9. The CDR3 has 16 amino acids.

The genes are TRBV28 and TRBJ2-2; D gene unclear. V shed 1 base and J shed 0 bases, with 6 bases lying between them. Germline V gene lookup returns CDR1 MDHEN and CDR2 SYDVKM. The CDR3 extends over 15 amino acids. CDR3: CASSLSVSNTGELFF. The DNA of the CDR3 is TGTGCCAGCAGTTTATCAGTTTCGAACACCGGGGAGCTGTTTTTT. Combining the CDR3 with reference TRBV28 and TRBJ2-2 gives the whole variable domain DVKVTQSSRYLVKRTGEKVFLECVQDMDHENMFWYRQDPGLGLRLIYFSYDVKMKEKGDIPEGYSVSREKKERFSLILESASTNQTSMYLCASSLSVSNTGELFFGEGSRLTVL.

There are a few counts of this clonotype. V gene TRBV29-1 combines with J gene TRBJ2-1, with D perhaps assigned TRBD1 or TRBD2 (5 bases each). Trimming took 4 bases from V and 4 from J, leaving 8 bases between them. The CDR3 is 12 residues long. From germline, CDR1 is SQVTM and CDR2 ANQGSEA. The CDR3 loop is CSVAWGYNEQFF. The CDR3 coding sequence is TGCAGCGTTGCTTGGGGGTACAATGAGCAGTTCTTC.

In this sample, this clonotype turned up many times. Here the CDR3 DNA reads TGTGCCAGCAGCCAATTGGGTGGGCAGGGATACACTGAAGCTTTCTTT. Amino acids: CASSQLGGQGYTEAFF. This rearrangement joins TRBV7-8 to TRBJ1-1; the D gene is possibly TRBD1 (5 bases). V was pared by 5 bases and J by 3 bases, with 19 bases between. Per germline, CDR1 SGHVS and CDR2 FQNEAQ. The CDR3 covers 16 residues.

A few counts support this clonotype. The CDR3: CASSPLAKGVGNQPQHF. The CDR3 DNA sequence: TGTGCCAGCTCACCACTCGCCAAGGGGGTTGGCAATCAGCCCCAGCATTTT. The chain is built from TRBV18 and TRBJ1-5; the D gene is possibly TRBD1 (6 bases). The CDR3 totals 17 residues. Per the germline V gene, CDR1 is KGHSH and CDR2 is LQKENI. With 1 base removed from V and 2 bases from J, the gap between germline ends came to 15 bases.

This clonotype was counted ten times or more. The chain recombines TRBV7-3 with TRBJ2-3; D gene unclear. CDR3 length: 14 residues. Germline V gene sequence: CDR1 SGHTA, CDR2 FQGTGA. V lost 3 bases and J lost 5, with 12 bases in between. DNA for the CDR3: TGTGCCAGCAGCTTCATGGGGTTTAAAGATACGCAGTATTTT. It codes for CASSFMGFKDTQYF.

The V and J genes are TRBV27 and TRBJ1-1; D is perhaps TRBD1 (5 bases). This CDR3 contains 17 residues. Germline loops: CDR1 MNHEY, CDR2 SMNVEV (reference sequence). V lost 5 bases, J lost 1 base, and 20 bases lay in between. The DNA for the CDR3 is TGTGCCAGCAGTATGACAGCAAGTCGGGTGACGAACACTGAAGCTTTCTTT. The encoded protein is CASSMTASRVTNTEAFF.

The chain is built from TRBV29-1 and TRBJ1-5; 9 bases line up with TRBD1. J gave up 6 bases and V 6 bases, and 6 bases lay outside the gene matches. The germline CDR1 and CDR2 sequences are SQVTM and ANQGSEA. The CDR3 covers 13 residues. CDR3 loop: CSVGGQGSQPQHF. The DNA of the CDR3 is TGCAGCGTGGGGGGACAGGGCTCTCAGCCCCAGCATTTT.

In its sample, this clonotype was seen many times. The chain joins TRBV28 to TRBJ2-1, with TRBD2 identical over 10 bases. The length of the CDR3 is 14 residues. CDR1 and CDR2 from the germline V gene are MDHEN and SYDVKM. V lost 7 bases, J lost 7 bases, and 7 bases stayed unmatched. This chain's CDR3 is CASKPSGSSNEQFF. The CDR3 DNA follows: TGTGCCAGCAAGCCTAGCGGGAGTTCTAATGAGCAGTTCTTC.

In this sample, this clonotype turned up many times. The chain is built from TRBV19 and TRBJ2-3, with 7 bases lining up with TRBD1. The CDR3 contains 14 residues. Per germline, CDR1 LNHDA and CDR2 SQIVND (reference sequence). J lost 4 bases, V lost 4 bases, and 5 bases had no gene match. This CDR3 is CASSTRQGADTQYF. The CDR3 DNA reads as TGTGCCAGTAGTACGAGACAGGGAGCAGATACGCAGTATTTT.

This clonotype has at least ten counts. The J gene is TRBJ1-5, the V gene TRBV7-8, with 10 bases aligning to TRBD1. CDR3 length equals 16 residues. Germline V CDR1 and CDR2: SGHVS, FQNEAQ. V lost 6 bases, J lost 1 base, and 6 bases stayed unmatched. The DNA of the CDR3 is TGTGCCAGCAGGAAGGACAGGGGGACGAGCAATCAGCCCCAGCATTTT. Translation gives CASRKDRGTSNQPQHF.

Concerning this clonotype: This may arise from a read error, as a much more abundant clone is one base away. The rearrangement links TRBV11-2 to TRBJ1-4; 11 bases are shared with TRBD1. CDR3 size: 15 residues. Germline CDR1 is SGHAT and CDR2 is FQNNGV. V lost 4 bases and J lost 9; bases outside the gene matches: 7. Written as DNA, the CDR3 is TGTGCCAGCAGCTCGGGGACAGGGGGTAACAAAAAACTGTTTTTT. It encodes CASSSGTGGNKKLFF.

This clonotype turned up a few times. The rearrangement uses TRBV7-9 and TRBJ2-3; 8 bases fit TRBD1. V trimming: 3 bases; J trimming: 5 bases; junction bases outside the gene matches: 7. CDR3 length: 15 residues. From germline, CDR1 is SEHNR and CDR2 FQNEAQ (reference sequence). CDR3 sequence (DNA): TGTGCCAGCAGCTTTGACAGGGGAGTGGTAGATACGCAGTATTTT. This encodes CASSFDRGVVDTQYF.

The chain uses TRBV6-5 and TRBJ1-5, with D uncertain. CDR3 length equals 14 residues. Germline lookup yields CDR1 MNHEY and CDR2 SVGAGI. V was clipped by 6 bases and J by 6 bases, with 15 bases between them. The chain's CDR3 is CASSDDSHGQPQHF. DNA for the CDR3: TGTGCCAGCAGCGATGACTCTCACGGTCAGCCCCAGCATTTT.

The CDR3 protein is CASSLGGWGIEAFF. The CDR3, as DNA: TGCGCCAGCAGCTTAGGAGGTTGGGGGATTGAAGCTTTCTTT. This chain joins TRBV5-1 and TRBJ1-1, with D tentatively TRBD1 (5 bases). The V end lost 2 bases, the J end lost 7 bases, and 15 bases lay between the germline ends. CDR3 length: 14 residues. Germline V CDR1 and CDR2: SGHRS, YFSETQ.

This chain links TRBV6-6 with TRBJ1-4; the D gene is possibly TRBD1 (5 bases). The CDR3 covers 15 residues. Trimming pared 5 bases from V and 6 bases from J, leaving 16 bases between. CDR1 and CDR2 (germline): MNHNY, SVGAGI (reference sequence). The CDR3 here is CASSQYSGTHEKLFF. The CDR3 DNA is TGTGCCAGCAGTCAGTATTCCGGGACTCATGAAAAACTGTTTTTT.

The gene calls are TRBV24-1 and TRBJ2-1, with a tentative D call TRBD2 (6 bases). Germline V gives CDR1 KGHDR, CDR2 SFDVKD. Trimming took 4 bases from V and 6 from J, leaving 9 bases between them. This CDR3 contains 13 residues. The CDR3 reads CATSEGAGNEQFF. The CDR3 DNA reads as TGTGCCACCAGTGAGGGAGCGGGCAATGAGCAGTTCTTC.

This clonotype was seen a few times. V is TRBV5-1 and J is TRBJ2-7, with 7 bases lining up with TRBD1. The V segment lost 4 bases and the J segment 7 bases; nucleotides outside the gene matches: 11. CDR3 length: 14 amino acids. Germline V gene sequence: CDR1 SGHRS, CDR2 YFSETQ. The CDR3 DNA follows: TGCGCCAGCAGCGCATGGGACAGCCGCGGGGAGCAGTACTTC. It encodes CASSAWDSRGEQYF.

This clonotype showed up many times. The chain employs TRBV19 and TRBJ1-5; the D gene is possibly TRBD1 (5 bases). Deletions cut 4 bases from V and 6 bases from J, with 13 bases between. The CDR3 contains 14 residues. The V gene's germline CDR1 is LNHDA and CDR2 SQIVND (reference sequence). CDR3 in amino acids: CASSNPGTGQPQHF. CDR3 sequence (DNA): TGTGCCAGTAGTAACCCCGGGACGGGTCAGCCCCAGCATTTT.

Details on this clonotype: A read error may explain this, as a much larger clone is one base away. The chain uses TRBV5-1 and TRBJ1-1; 7 bases fit TRBD1. The CDR3 has 16 amino acids. Per germline, CDR1 SGHRS and CDR2 YFSETQ. The CDR3 sequence: CTSSWGAGGYDTEAFF. For the CDR3, the DNA is TGCACCAGCAGCTGGGGCGCAGGGGGTTATGACACTGAAGCTTTCTTT. The whole variable domain, remainder taken from reference TRBV5-1 and TRBJ1-1, is KAGVTQTPRYLIKTRGQQVTLSCSPISGHRSVSWYQQTPGQGLQFLFEYFSETQRNKGNFPGRFSGRQFSNSRSEMNVSTLELGDSALYLCTSSWGAGGYDTEAFFGQGTRLTVV.

This clonotype has a count of ten or more. The J gene is TRBJ1-5, the V gene TRBV2; weak D call: TRBD1 (5 bases). Germline assignment: CDR1 SNHLY and CDR2 FYNNEI. V lost 3 bases and J lost 11, with 17 bases in between. CDR3 size: 14 residues. As DNA, the CDR3 is TGTGCCAGCAGTGACCAGGGACCCCCGGCAGCCCAGCATTTT. It codes for CASSDQGPPAAQHF. The full variable domain, its missing parts supplied by reference TRBV2 and TRBJ1-5, is EPEVTQTPSHQVTQMGQEVILRCVPISNHLYFYWYRQILGQKVEFLVSFYNNEISEKSEIFDDQFSVERPDGSNFTLKIRSTKLEDSAMYFCASSDQGPPAAQHFGDGTRLSIL.

This clonotype was seen more than once but under ten times. The rearrangement links TRBV7-9 to TRBJ1-5, with 7 positions matching TRBD1. The germline V gene encodes CDR1 SEHNR and CDR2 FQNEAQ (reference sequence). The length of the CDR3 is 15 residues. After removal of 5 bases from V and 2 bases from J, the junction contained 6 bases not matched to a gene. The CDR3 sequence is CASSVTGTGNQPQHF. The CDR3 DNA is TGTGCCAGCAGCGTTACCGGGACAGGCAATCAGCCCCAGCATTTT.

The chain joins TRBV5-3 to TRBJ2-1; D gene uncertain. TRBV5-3 is flagged as an ORF with uncertain function. This CDR3 spans 12 amino acids. V lost 4 bases, J lost 10 bases, and 12 bases lay in between. This chain's CDR3 is CARSLWTAEQFF. The DNA of the CDR3 is TGTGCCAGAAGCCTCTGGACGGCCGAGCAGTTCTTC.